A single sample gave rise to the 6 T cell receptor beta chains below, sequenced in a study of cytomegalovirus exposure and HLA in healthy donors. 60 Vbeta and 13 Jbeta primers were used in PCR. Method: immunoSEQ multiplex PCR; TCRdb's copy keeps in-frame clones and lacks some. The sample contains 50,000 to 65,000 clones, about 77% of which appear only once. Sequenced material: PBMCs. All receptors derive from a woman aged 30 to 39 in good health and CMV-seronegative.

This chain uses TRBV28 with TRBJ1-6; a possible D gene is TRBD1 (5 bases). This CDR3 contains 17 residues. V shed 8 bases and J shed 0 bases, with 17 bases lying between them. Germline assignment: CDR1 MDHEN and CDR2 SYDVKM. CDR3 sequence: CASLRRDGSSYNSPLHF. In nucleotides, the CDR3 is TGTGCCAGCCTCCGGCGGGACGGTAGCTCCTATAATTCACCCCTCCACTTT.

This clone has just a few counts. This chain joins TRBV6-4 and TRBJ1-1; D ambiguous. V dropped 3 bases and J dropped 3 bases, with 8 bases sitting between them. The CDR3 loop spans 13 amino acids. Germline CDR1 MRHNA, CDR2 SNTAGT. In DNA form, the CDR3 reads TGTGCCAGCAGTGAAGAGGAGTACACTGAAGCTTTCTTT. It specifies CASSEEEYTEAFF.

The chain has TRBV10-3 and TRBJ2-3, with 8 bases identical to TRBD2. The CDR3 contains 14 residues. V dropped 4 bases and J dropped 3; count of bases not matched to a gene: 3. Per the germline V gene, CDR1 is ENHRY and CDR2 is SYGVKD. The CDR3 DNA reads as TGTGCCATCAGTGGGACTAGCAGAACAGATACGCAGTATTTT. As protein: CAISGTSRTDTQYF.

The gene calls are TRBV9 and TRBJ2-4; 9 bases align to TRBD2. The CDR3 has 15 residues. Trimming cost V 4 bases and J 1 base; bases outside gene matches: 3. Per the germline V gene, CDR1 is SGDLS and CDR2 is YYNGEE. In DNA form, the CDR3 reads TGTGCCAGCAGCCCTGCGGGGGGGGCCAAAAACATTCAGTACTTC. As protein: CASSPAGGAKNIQYF.

The chain uses TRBV4-2 and TRBJ2-3; D unresolved. Trimming removed 1 base from V and 6 bases from J, with 11 bases in between. The CDR3 loop spans 14 amino acids. Germline V CDR1 and CDR2: LGHNA, YNFKEQ. Here the CDR3 reads CASSQVVAADTQYF. CDR3 in DNA: TGTGCCAGCAGCCAAGTTGTGGCGGCGGATACGCAGTATTTT.

This clone occurred a few times. The chain employs TRBV6-5 and TRBJ2-5; TRBD1 matches 7 bases. The CDR3 extends over 15 amino acids. CDR1 is MNHEY and CDR2 is SVGAGI in the germline V gene. Trimming took 4 bases from V and 2 from J; bases not matched to a gene: 7. CDR3 bases: TGTGCCAGCAGTTCTGTCGGACAGGTTCAAGAGACCCAGTACTTC. Protein: CASSSVGQVQETQYF.